This paragraph covers one T cell receptor (beta chain) sequence. The data originate from a study of shared clonotypes between healthy human individuals. Germline V CDR1 and CDR2: WSHSY, SAAADI. Between the trimmed V and J ends, which lost 2 bases and 2 bases, there was a span of 7 bases. This CDR3 is built from 14 residues. CD45RO-negative cells were positively selected for CCR7, leaving out terminally differentiated effector memory CD45RA+ cells. Sequencing used immunoSEQ multiplex PCR; TCRdb keeps in-frame clones, though not all of them. The table has about 2,100,000 clones, 90% to 95% seen once. This TCR came from a young man in good health. Some clones in this sample may be carry-over from other donors' samples. The sequencing sample was made of naive CD8+ T cells from PBMCs. The chain couples TRBV10-2 to TRBJ2-1; maybe TRBD1 (5 bases). The CDR3: CASSERGTYNEQFF. DNA for the CDR3: TGCGCCAGCAGTGAGAGGGGAACCTACAATGAGCAGTTCTTC.